Below, one TCR beta chain is given with its context. Its cognate antigen is unknown. The entry originates in a study of long-term antiretroviral therapy in people with HIV. Donors each had at least one pre-ART PBMC sample and at least two post-ART ones. Specimens held roughly 0.9-10 million cryopreserved PBMC prior to DNA extraction. The libraries were made with immunoSEQ v3.0 at survey level. The protocol was immunoSEQ multiplex PCR, while the TCRdb copy is restricted to in-frame clones and leaves out a portion. Found here are 30,000 to 35,000 clones, approximately 83% of them singletons; the top ten hold approximately 8%. The study's findings and limits: Clones that expanded before ART (that is, prior to treatment) dominated the repertoire at all time points.

The length of the CDR3 is 13 residues. Germline CDR1 MNHEY, CDR2 SMNVEV (reference sequence). V was cut by 7 bases and J by 2 bases, with 10 bases left in between. Material: unsorted PBMCs, obtained 0.4 years before starting antiretroviral therapy. The chain couples TRBV27 to TRBJ2-3; maybe TRBD1 (5 bases). This sequence originates from a man aged 18-30 years with HIV. DNA for the CDR3: TGTGCCAGCAAAGGGGCCGTCACAGATACGCAGTATTTT. This codes for CASKGAVTDTQYF.